These T cell receptor beta chains were read from a single sample in a study of cytomegalovirus exposure and HLA in healthy donors. Profiling relied on immunoSEQ multiplex PCR, and the TCRdb table lists in-frame clones only, not all of them. Altogether about 300,000 clones are present, about nine tenths being singletons, with the ten largest covering less than 4%. Input material: PBMCs. The receptor set was obtained from a man aged 40-55 years in good health and CMV-seropositive. Both conserved end residues are part of each CDR3. A D gene is named only where the DNA matches it firmly. Only part of the rows carry a size: once, few, many, or a class if the clone is expanded.

>TRBV5-1|TRBJ1-1|NA|TRBD1
TGCGCCAGCAGCTCAACAGGGGGCAGGGATACTGAAGCTTTCTTT
CASSSTGGRDTEAFF
>TRBV6-5|TRBJ2-1|NA|TRBD1
TGTGCCAGTCGCTCCGGGACAGGGAACTACAATGAGCAGTTCTTC
CASRSGTGNYNEQFF
>TRBV6-5|TRBJ2-7|NA|TRBD2
TGTGCCAGCAGTTACGTACTAGCGGGAGGGTTAGGGGAGCAGTACTTC
CASSYVLAGGLGEQYF
>TRBV5-4|TRBJ2-7|NA|NA
TGTGCCAGCAGCTTGGATCAGGGTTACGAGCAGTACTTC
CASSLDQGYEQYF
>TRBV9|TRBJ2-3|NA|NA
TGTGCCAGCAGCGTATCTGGCTCAGATACGCAGTATTTT
CASSVSGSDTQYF
>TRBV13|TRBJ1-2|once|TRBD1
TGTGCCAGCAGCACGCCTCGACAGGGTGATAACTATGGCCACACCTTC
CASSTPRQGDNYGHTF
>TRBV7-3|TRBJ2-1|NA|TRBD2
TGTGCCAGCAGCTCTAGCGGACCCGTCTACAATGAGCAGTTCTTC
CASSSSGPVYNEQFF
>TRBV28|TRBJ2-7|once|TRBD1
TGTGCCAGCAGCCTTACGGACAGGACCTACGAGCAGTACTTC
CASSLTDRTYEQYF
>TRBV29-1|TRBJ1-1|NA|NA
TGCAGCGTTACCGACCCGCCGGCGGGCACTGAAGCTTTCTTT
CSVTDPPAGTEAFF
>TRBV14|TRBJ2-7|NA|NA
TGTGCCAGCAGCCCGGGGTACTACGAGCAGTACTTC
CASSPGYYEQYF
>TRBV15|TRBJ2-5|NA|NA
TGTGCCACCAGCGCGCCGGGGGTCGAGACCCAGTACTTC
CATSAPGVETQYF
>TRBV11-2|TRBJ2-1|NA|TRBD2
TGTGCCAGCAGCTCGTCTAGCGGATGGTACAATGAGCAGTTCTTC
CASSSSSGWYNEQFF
>TRBV6-5|TRBJ1-2|NA|NA
TGTGCCAGCAGGCGAACAGGCGGTGGCTACACCTTC
CASRRTGGGYTF
>TRBV28|TRBJ1-4|NA|TRBD1
TGTGCCAGCAGACTACAGGGGGCGGGTGAAAAACTGTTTTTT
CASRLQGAGEKLFF
>TRBV28|TRBJ1-3|NA|NA
TGTGCCAGCAGTAACCTGGGCCTCTCTGGAAACACCATATATTTT
CASSNLGLSGNTIYF
>TRBV7-3|TRBJ2-3|NA|TRBD1
TGTGCCAGCCGGGACAGCAGCACAGATACGCAGTATTTT
CASRDSSTDTQYF
>TRBV27|TRBJ2-7|once|TRBD1
TGTGCCAGCAGGCGGGACAGGAGCTCCTACGAGCAGTACTTC
CASRRDRSSYEQYF
>TRBV28|TRBJ1-1|once|NA
TGTGCCAGCAGGAGTCTGAACACTGAAGCTTTCTTT
CASRSLNTEAFF
>TRBV27|TRBJ2-1|once|TRBD2
TGTGCCAGCAGTCCGGCTAGCGGGAGCTCCTACAATGAGCAGTTCTTC
CASSPASGSSYNEQFF
>TRBV28|TRBJ2-5|once|NA
TGTGCCAGCAGTTTTCTCCCTGCGTACCAAGAGACCCAGTACTTC
CASSFLPAYQETQYF
>TRBV30|TRBJ1-2|NA|NA
TGTGCCTGGAGTTCCAAGAGTGGCTACACCTTC
CAWSSKSGYTF
>TRBV19|TRBJ2-1|NA|NA
TGTGCCAGTAGTATAGATTCGATGGGGCATTCCTACAATGAGCAGTTCTTC
CASSIDSMGHSYNEQFF
>TRBV19|TRBJ2-7|NA|TRBD1
TGTGCCAGTAGTAGGGGACAGGGAATCTACTACGAGCAGTACTTC
CASSRGQGIYYEQYF
>TRBV2|TRBJ2-3|NA|TRBD1
TGTGCCAGCAGTGAATTTGGACAGGGCACAGTTAGCGGATACACAGATACGCAGTATTTT
CASSEFGQGTVSGYTDTQYF
>TRBV19|TRBJ2-3|NA|TRBD1
TGTGCCAGTAGTATTCCCGACAGGGGGAGCACAGATACGCAGTATTTT
CASSIPDRGSTDTQYF
>TRBV2|TRBJ2-1|once|NA
TGTGCCAGCTGCCGCGGCTGGGTCTCCTACAATGAGCAGTTCTTC
CASCRGWVSYNEQFF
>TRBV7-9|TRBJ2-7|NA|TRBD2
TGTGCCAGCAGCCCGCTAGCGGGTTGGAGCTCCTACGAGCAGTACTTC
CASSPLAGWSSYEQYF
>TRBV7-9|TRBJ2-3|NA|NA
TGTTCCAGCAGCTTAGGACAGAGCACAGATACGCAGTATTTT
CSSSLGQSTDTQYF
>TRBV19|TRBJ2-5|NA|NA
TGTGCCAGTAGTATGGGCTTCGGGGGGCTCGCGGAGACCCAGTACTTC
CASSMGFGGLAETQYF
>TRBV28|TRBJ1-5|once|NA
TGTGCCAGCAGTTTATTTGGACAGAACAATCAGCCCCAGCATTTT
CASSLFGQNNQPQHF
>TRBV5-4|TRBJ2-1|NA|TRBD2
TGTGCCAGCAGCTTGGCTAGCGGGATTACCGATGAGCAGTTCTTC
CASSLASGITDEQFF
>TRBV27|TRBJ2-3|NA|NA
TGTGCCAGCAGTTTGCTACAGGGTAAGGTGGCAGATACGCAGTATTTT
CASSLLQGKVADTQYF
>TRBV29-1|TRBJ2-7|once|NA
TGCAGCGTTCCCGGGGGGCAGGCCGATCCCTACGAGCAGTACTTC
CSVPGGQADPYEQYF
>TRBV2|TRBJ2-1|NA|NA
TGTGCCAGCGGAATTGACAGTTACAATGAGCAGTTCTTC
CASGIDSYNEQFF
>TRBV2|TRBJ2-7|once|NA
TGTGCCAGCAAGGGCAGGGGCCCCTACGAGCAGTACTTC
CASKGRGPYEQYF
>TRBV18|TRBJ2-5|NA|NA
TGTGCCAGCTCACCCGGTCGAGGAGAGACCCAGTACTTC
CASSPGRGETQYF
>TRBV19|TRBJ2-7|NA|NA
TGTGCCAGTTCTGTGACAGGGACTTCCGAGCAGTACTTC
CASSVTGTSEQYF
>TRBV5-1|TRBJ2-2|NA|NA
TGCGCCAGCAGCTTGGGAATTTTTACGGGTCTGAACACCGGGGAGCTGTTTTTT
CASSLGIFTGLNTGELFF
>TRBV29-1|TRBJ2-3|NA|TRBD2
TGCAGCGTTGATGGCTCTAGCGGGAGAACAGATACGCAGTATTTT
CSVDGSSGRTDTQYF
>TRBV7-6|TRBJ2-2|NA|NA
TGTGCCAGCACCGGACTGGGGAACACCGGGGAGCTGTTTTTT
CASTGLGNTGELFF
>TRBV6-1|TRBJ2-7|NA|TRBD1
TGTGCCAGCAGTGGAGCGCTTGGACAGGCGTCCTACGAGCAGTACTTC
CASSGALGQASYEQYF
>TRBV7-9|TRBJ2-5|NA|TRBD2
TGTGCCAGCAGCCCGACTAGCGGGAGGATAAAGACCCAGTACTTC
CASSPTSGRIKTQYF
>TRBV10-3|TRBJ1-5|few|NA
TGTGCCATCAGTACAGAAACCAATCAGCCCCAGCATTTT
CAISTETNQPQHF
>TRBV10-1|TRBJ2-3|NA|NA
TGCGCCAGCAGTGCTAACACAGATACGCAGTATTTT
CASSANTDTQYF
>TRBV7-2|TRBJ2-1|NA|TRBD2
TGTGCCAGCAGCTTATTGACTAGCAGTGAGCAGTTCTTC
CASSLLTSSEQFF
>TRBV7-9|TRBJ2-7|NA|NA
TGTTCCAGCAGCCTCTCGGAGGGCTACGAGCAGTACTTC
CSSSLSEGYEQYF
>TRBV6-5|TRBJ1-1|NA|NA
TGTGCCAGCAGTTACACGACAGGCATGAACACTGAAGCTTTCTTT
CASSYTTGMNTEAFF
>TRBV9|TRBJ2-1|NA|NA
TGTGCCAGCAGCTACGACAGTCAAACCTACAATGAGCAGTTCTTC
CASSYDSQTYNEQFF
>TRBV29-1|TRBJ1-2|NA|TRBD1
TGCAGCGTTGACACCAACCATAGGACAGGGGGGAACTATGGCTACACCTTC
CSVDTNHRTGGNYGYTF
>TRBV6-5|TRBJ2-7|NA|TRBD2
TGTGCCAGCAGTCAGATTAGCGGGAGCCTCTACGAGCAGTACTTC
CASSQISGSLYEQYF
>TRBV7-8|TRBJ2-3|NA|NA
TGTGCCAGCAGCCTCTCGTTGGAGTATACGCAGTATTTT
CASSLSLEYTQYF